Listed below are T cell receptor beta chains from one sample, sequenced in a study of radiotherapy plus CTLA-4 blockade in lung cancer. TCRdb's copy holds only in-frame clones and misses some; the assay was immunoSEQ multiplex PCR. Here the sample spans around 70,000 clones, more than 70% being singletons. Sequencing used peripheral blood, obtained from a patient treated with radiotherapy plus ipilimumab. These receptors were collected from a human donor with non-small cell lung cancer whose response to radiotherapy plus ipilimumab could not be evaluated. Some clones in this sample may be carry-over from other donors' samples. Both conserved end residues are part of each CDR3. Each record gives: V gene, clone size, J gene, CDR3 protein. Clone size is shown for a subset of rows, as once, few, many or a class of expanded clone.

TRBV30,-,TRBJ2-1,CAWSEIRAYNEQFF
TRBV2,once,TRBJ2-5,CASSEGEYQETQYF
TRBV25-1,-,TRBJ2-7,CASSPWTSGGYGQYF
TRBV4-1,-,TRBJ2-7,CASSGTGNSYEQYF
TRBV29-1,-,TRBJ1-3,CSGETGGNTIYF
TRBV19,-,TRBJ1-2,CASTRGGDDYGYTF
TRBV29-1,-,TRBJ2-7,CSDRDSYEQYF
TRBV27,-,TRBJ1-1,CASPLGRGGFEAFF
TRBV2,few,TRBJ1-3,CASSEESAGGNTIYF
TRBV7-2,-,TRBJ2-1,CASSPPNRGHEQFF
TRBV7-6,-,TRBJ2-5,CASSTLTSGGRGTQYF
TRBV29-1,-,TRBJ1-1,CSAQAEEGVTEAFF
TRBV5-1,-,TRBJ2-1,CASSLGVAGTNEQFF
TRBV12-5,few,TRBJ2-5,CASGLGTGGETQYF
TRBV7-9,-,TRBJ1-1,CASSLGGTGGRAFF
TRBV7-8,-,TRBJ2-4,CASSLEQNIQYF
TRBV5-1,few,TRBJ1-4,CASRNGLNEKLFF
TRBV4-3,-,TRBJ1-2,CASSPSPRQGGYTF
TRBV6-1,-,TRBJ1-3,CASSDSTGSANTIYF
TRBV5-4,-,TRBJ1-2,CASSSLLGNCTF
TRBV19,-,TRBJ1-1,CASSLPRVRPGGTEAFF
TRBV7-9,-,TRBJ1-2,CASSLAGRAYGYTF
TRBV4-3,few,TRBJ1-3,CASSQGDSSGNTIYF
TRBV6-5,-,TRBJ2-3,CASSYSPRIGTDTQYF
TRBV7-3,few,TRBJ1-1,CASSQGTENTEAFF
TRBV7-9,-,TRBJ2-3,CASSLRQDRTDTQYF
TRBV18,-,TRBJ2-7,CASSPGEGAYEQYF
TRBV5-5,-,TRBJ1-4,CASSIRRFNEKLFF
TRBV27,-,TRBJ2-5,CASSYPDRHGGETQYF
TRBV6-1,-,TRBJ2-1,CASSAGGPYNEQFF
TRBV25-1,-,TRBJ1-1,CASSTERNTEAFF
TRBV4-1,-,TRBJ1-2,CASSPEAEQGYTF
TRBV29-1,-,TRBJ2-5,CSVGPTGTSGETQYF
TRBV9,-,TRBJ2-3,CASSVVSGNTQYF
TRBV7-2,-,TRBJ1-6,CASSLETGRNSPLHF
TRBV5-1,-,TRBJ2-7,CASSLATGTGRPREQYF
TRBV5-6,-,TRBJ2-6,CASRTTGGLSGANVLTF
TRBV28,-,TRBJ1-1,CASSFGQTVPNTEAFF
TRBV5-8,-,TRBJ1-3,CASSFGGGSDTIYF
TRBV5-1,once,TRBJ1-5,CASTLRGGQPQHF
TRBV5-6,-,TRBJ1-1,CASSSPGGRNTEAFF
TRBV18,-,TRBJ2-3,CASSPGQGFADTQYF
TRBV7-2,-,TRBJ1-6,CASSLVRGLDSPLHF